The text below deals with one TCR beta chain. TCRdb processed the 5' RACE reads again and assigns one entry to each CDR3 protein, with no DNA. The sample table includes around 140,000 distinct CDR3 sequences. The source of the sample is a study of T cells expressing NK-cell markers. Source material: blood T cells: a sorted CD56 or NKG2C T cell subset, CD4+ or CD8+ T cells, or bulk PBMC T cells (not recorded which). The clonotype was recovered from a man between 18 and 29 years old in good health.

The CDR3 here is CASSSSGGVIPDTQYF. The rearrangement joins TRBV7-9 to TRBJ2-3; as DNA is missing, the TRBD1 call by TCRdb cannot be tested. The germline V gene has CDR1 SEHNR and CDR2 FQNEAQ (reference sequence). CDR3 length equals 16 residues.